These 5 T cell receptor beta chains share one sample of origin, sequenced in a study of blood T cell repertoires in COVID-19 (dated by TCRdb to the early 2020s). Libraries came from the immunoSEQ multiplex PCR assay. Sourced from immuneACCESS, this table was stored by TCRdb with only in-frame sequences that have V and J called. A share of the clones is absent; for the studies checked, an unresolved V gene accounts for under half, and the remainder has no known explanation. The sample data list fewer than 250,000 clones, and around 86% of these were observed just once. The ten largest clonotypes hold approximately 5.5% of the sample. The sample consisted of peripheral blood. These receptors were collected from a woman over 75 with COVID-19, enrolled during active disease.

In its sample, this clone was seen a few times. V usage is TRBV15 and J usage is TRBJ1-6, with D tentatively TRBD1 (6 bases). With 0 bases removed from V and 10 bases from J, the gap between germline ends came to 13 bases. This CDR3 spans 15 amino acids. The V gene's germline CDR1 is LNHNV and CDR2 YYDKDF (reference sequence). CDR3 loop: CATSRDLDSASPLHF. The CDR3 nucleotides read TGTGCCACCAGCAGAGATCTGGACAGTGCCTCACCCCTCCACTTT.

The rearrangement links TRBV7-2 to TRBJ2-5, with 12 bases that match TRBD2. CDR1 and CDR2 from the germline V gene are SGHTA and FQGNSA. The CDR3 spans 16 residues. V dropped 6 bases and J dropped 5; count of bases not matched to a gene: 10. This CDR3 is CASRSDGTSGFETQYF. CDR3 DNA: TGTGCCAGCAGATCAGATGGGACTAGCGGGTTCGAGACCCAGTACTTC. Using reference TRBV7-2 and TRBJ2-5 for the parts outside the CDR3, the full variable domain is GAGVSQSPSNKVTEKGKDVELRCDPISGHTALYWYRQSLGQGLEFLIYFQGNSAPDKSGLPSDRFSAERTGGSVSTLTIQRTQQEDSAVYLCASRSDGTSGFETQYFGPGTRLLVL.

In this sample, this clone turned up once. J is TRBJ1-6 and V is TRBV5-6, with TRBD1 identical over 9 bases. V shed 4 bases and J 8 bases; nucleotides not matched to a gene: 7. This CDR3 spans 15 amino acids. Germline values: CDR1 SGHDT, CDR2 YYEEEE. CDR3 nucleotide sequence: TGTGCCAGCAGCCTACAGGGGGCCGGGGATTCACCCCTCCACTTT. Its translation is CASSLQGAGDSPLHF.

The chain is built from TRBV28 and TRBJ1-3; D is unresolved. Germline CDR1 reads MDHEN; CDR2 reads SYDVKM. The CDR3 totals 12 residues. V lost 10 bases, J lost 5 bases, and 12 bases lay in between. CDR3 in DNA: TGTGCCACCACTTCGCGCAGAAACACCATATATTTT. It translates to CATTSRRNTIYF.

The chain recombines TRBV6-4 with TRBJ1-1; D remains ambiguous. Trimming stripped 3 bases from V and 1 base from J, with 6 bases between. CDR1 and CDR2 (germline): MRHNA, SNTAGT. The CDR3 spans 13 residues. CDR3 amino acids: CASSESGNTEAFF. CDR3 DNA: TGTGCCAGCAGTGAGTCAGGGAACACTGAAGCTTTCTTT.